The sequence of this TCR beta chain was determined in a study of identical twins. TCRdb independently ran MiXCR on the 5' RACE reads; one entry per CDR3 protein. The sample includes some 230,000 distinct CDR3 sequences, 6.5% of them seen just once. Germline V CDR1 and CDR2: GTSNPN, SVGIG (reference sequence). V lost 0 bases to trimming and J lost 3 bases, with 15 bases between them. CDR3 length equals 15 residues. Remarks on this clonotype: Antigen unknown.

Study outcomes and limitations: Cross-sectional statistics, not tracking of the same donors, supported the conclusions. Memory repertoires showed no such pattern, whereas abundant cord blood beta clonotypes carried fewer insertions.

These sequences were also reported in another study, on T cells expressing NK-cell markers. In that study: Sorted CD3+CD56-NKG2C+, CD3+CD56+NKG2C+ and CD3+CD56+NKG2C- T cells supplied the TCR beta repertoires.

Specimen: CD8+ T cells sorted from blood. V gene TRBV30 combines with J gene TRBJ2-7, with D possibly TRBD1 on 6 matching bases. The receptor comes from a woman aged 18-30 years in good health. CDR3 DNA: TGTGCCTGGAGTGTTGGGACACCGAGAAACTACGAGCAGTACTTC. This translates into CAWSVGTPRNYEQYF.